The next 28 T cell receptor beta chains were all read from a single sample in a study of neurological immune-mediated disorders. MiXCR, applied by TCRdb to the 5' RACE reads, yields one record per CDR3 protein. The profile shows approximately 87,000 distinct CDR3 sequences, roughly 13% of them singletons. Sequencing input: PBMCs. These receptors all stem from a woman aged 45 to 65 in good health.

This clonotype appeared many times. This chain connects TRBV5-1 to TRBJ1-1; D gene unclear. V was cut by 2 bases and J by 7 bases, with 15 bases left in between. The length of the CDR3 is 14 residues. Germline loops: CDR1 SGHRS, CDR2 YFSETQ. CDR3 sequence (DNA): TGCGCCAGCAGCTTTTCACCGCCGGAGGGTGAAGCTTTCTTT. It specifies CASSFSPPEGEAFF.

The table lists this clonotype with many counts. The chain joins TRBV28 to TRBJ1-3; no firm D call. CDR3 length: 14 residues. The germline CDR1 and CDR2 sequences are MDHEN and SYDVKM. Trimming stripped 4 bases from V and 4 bases from J, with 11 bases between. The CDR3 DNA sequence: TGTGCCAGCAGTTCCACAACGGGAGGAAACACCATATATTTT. It encodes CASSSTTGGNTIYF.

Comments on this clonotype: Possible read error: a much larger clone is one base away. The rearrangement uses TRBV28 and TRBJ2-7; TRBD2 aligns across 8 bases. This CDR3 is built from 14 residues. CDR1 MDHEN and CDR2 SYDVKM come from the germline V gene. Written as DNA, the CDR3 is TGTGCCAGCAGGGGACGGGCCAGGCAGCGGGAGCAGCACTTC. This translates into CASRGRARQREQHF.

This clonotype was detected many times. The CDR3 spells CASSTPTSGAIRGTVYYTDTQYF. CDR3 sequence (DNA): TGTGCCAGCAGCACACCGACCTCGGGGGCAATTAGGGGTACTGTCTATTATACAGATACGCAGTATTTT. J is TRBJ2-3 and V is TRBV7-9; D tentatively fits TRBD1 or TRBD2 (6 bases each). The V gene lost 5 bases and the J gene lost 3 bases, with 39 bases spanning the gap. The germline V gene has CDR1 SEHNR and CDR2 FQNEAQ (reference sequence). This CDR3 region has 23 residues.

This clonotype turned up a few times. The genes are TRBV7-6 and TRBJ1-6; D might be TRBD1 (5 bases). Germline V gene lookup returns CDR1 SGHVS and CDR2 FNYEAQ. This CDR3 has 14 amino acids. Trimming pared 0 bases from V and 10 bases from J, leaving 10 bases between. The CDR3 region is CASSLAGLRSPLHF. CDR3 nucleotides: TGTGCCAGCAGCTTAGCGGGACTTCGCTCACCCCTCCACTTT.

This clonotype was observed at least ten times. The rearrangement joins TRBV5-1 to TRBJ2-1; no firm D call. CDR1 is SGHRS, CDR2 YFSETQ, per germline. The CDR3 is 15 amino acids. With 2 bases removed from V and 0 bases from J, the gap between germline ends came to 9 bases. The CDR3 DNA sequence: TGCGCCAGCAGCTTAGGATACAGCTCCTACAATGAGCAGTTCTTC. It encodes CASSLGYSSYNEQFF. The variable domain in full, completed from reference TRBV5-1 and TRBJ2-1, reads KAGVTQTPRYLIKTRGQQVTLSCSPISGHRSVSWYQQTPGQGLQFLFEYFSETQRNKGNFPGRFSGRQFSNSRSEMNVSTLELGDSALYLCASSLGYSSYNEQFFGPGTRLTVL.

This clonotype was counted many times. This could be a read error, since a much larger clone is one nucleotide away. This chain joins TRBV7-2 and TRBJ2-3; TRBD2 matches at 7 bases. This CDR3 contains 15 residues. J gave up 0 bases and V 3 bases, and 3 bases lay outside the gene matches. Per the germline V gene, CDR1 is SGHTA and CDR2 is FQGNSA. CDR3: CASSFSGHSTDTQYF. CDR3 in DNA: TGTGCCAGCAGCTTTAGCGGGCATAGCACAGATACGCAGTATTTT.

The chain couples TRBV29-1 to TRBJ2-2; 10 positions agree with TRBD2. The CDR3 contains 15 residues. Germline-derived CDR1 and CDR2 are SQVTM and ANQGSEA. V gave up 7 bases and J gave up 7 bases; unmatched junction bases: 12. The CDR3 DNA sequence: TGCAGCGCCCTAGCGGGAGAGGGTCGACACGGGGAGCTGTTTTTT. Protein: CSALAGEGRHGELFF.

In its sample, this clonotype was seen many times. The chain uses TRBV5-6 and TRBJ1-2; maybe TRBD1 (6 bases). This CDR3 comprises 16 residues. CDR1 is SGHDT and CDR2 is YYEEEE in the germline V gene. Trimming pared 2 bases from V and 4 bases from J, leaving 18 bases between. In DNA form, the CDR3 reads TGTGCCAGCAGCTTACAAGGCTTGGGGGGCCTCTATGGCTACACCTTC. Translating it yields CASSLQGLGGLYGYTF.

In its sample, this clonotype was seen many times. The chain is built from TRBV5-8 and TRBJ2-7, with D tentatively TRBD2 (6 bases). The germline V gene encodes CDR1 SGHTS and CDR2 YDEGEE. The CDR3 has 13 amino acids. V shed 0 bases and J shed 8 bases, with 12 bases lying between them. This CDR3 is CASSLGGAPKQYF. As DNA, the CDR3 is TGTGCCAGCAGCTTGGGCGGGGCCCCAAAGCAGTACTTC. Complete variable domain (other parts from reference TRBV5-8 and TRBJ2-7): EAGVTQSPTHLIKTRGQQATLRCSPISGHTSVYWYQQALGLGLQFLLWYDEGEERNRGNFPPRFSGRQFPNYSSELNVNALELEDSALYLCASSLGGAPKQYFGPGTRLTVT.

The chain uses TRBV21-1 and TRBJ2-1; TRBD1, the table's D call, was not compared with the DNA. TRBV21-1 is a known pseudogene. The CDR3 has 8 residues. CDR3 loop: CAPRGQFF. For the CDR3, the DNA is TGTGCCCCGAGGGGGCAGTTCTTC.

The sample holds many counts of this clonotype. The chain links TRBV20-1 to TRBJ1-2; D may be TRBD1 (5 bases). The CDR3 has 13 residues. Germline values: CDR1 DFQATT, CDR2 SNEGSKA (reference sequence). V lost 0 bases and J lost 4, with 9 bases in between. In nucleotides, the CDR3 is TGCAGTGCTAGAGATGCAGGGTTCTATGGCTACACCTTC. This gives the protein CSARDAGFYGYTF.

This clonotype was observed many times. This sequence joins TRBV20-1 and TRBJ1-4; no reliable D call. The length of the CDR3 is 12 residues. Trimming took 4 bases from V and 5 from J, leaving 8 bases between them. The germline V gene encodes CDR1 DFQATT and CDR2 SNEGSKA (reference sequence). The CDR3 reads CSAILGNEKLFF. CDR3 DNA sequence: TGCAGTGCTATCTTGGGGAATGAAAAACTGTTTTTT.

This clonotype was counted ten times or more. Its ends do not fully match the called genes, so a read error is possible. V usage is TRBV5-1 and J usage is TRBJ2-3; maybe TRBD2 (6 bases). Germline V gives CDR1 SGHRS, CDR2 YFSETQ. The CDR3 covers 14 residues. Written as DNA, the CDR3 is TGCGCCAGCAGCTTTGGAACTAGCAGAGATACGCAGTATTTT. Its protein product is CASSFGTSRDTQYF.

This clonotype was seen ten or more times. This chain joins TRBV12-3 or TRBV12-4 and TRBJ2-1, with D unresolved. The CDR3 is made up of 14 amino acids. V was pared by 8 bases and J by 8 bases, with 19 bases between. As DNA, the CDR3 is TGTGCCAGCTGCCCTTGTGGGCCAAGCGATGAGCAGTTCTTC. This sequence encodes CASCPCGPSDEQFF.

This clonotype occurred many times. The chain links TRBV5-1 to TRBJ2-4, with 7 positions matching TRBD1. There are 15 residues in the CDR3. Germline trimming cut 4 bases from V and 3 bases from J; bases unmatched to any gene: 7. The germline gives CDR1 SGHRS, CDR2 YFSETQ. CDR3 sequence: CASSQGEIYKNIQYF. CDR3 coding DNA: TGCGCCAGCAGCCAGGGGGAGATTTACAAAAACATTCAGTACTTC.

The rearrangement joins TRBV29-1 to TRBJ1-1; possible D gene TRBD1, 6 bases. Germline-derived CDR1 and CDR2 are SQVTM and ANQGSEA. The CDR3 length is 13 residues. With 4 bases removed from V and 4 bases from J, the gap between germline ends came to 13 bases. DNA for the CDR3: TGCAGCGTTGGGTTGGGGGCGGTCACTGAAGCTTTCTTT. Protein sequence: CSVGLGAVTEAFF. The full variable domain, rest sourced from reference TRBV29-1 and TRBJ1-1, is SAVISQKPSRDICQRGTSLTIQCQVDSQVTMMFWYRQQPGQSLTLIATANQGSEATYESGFVIDKFPISRPNLTFSTLTVSNMSPEDSSIYLCSVGLGAVTEAFFGQGTRLTVV.

This clonotype was counted many times. This chain links TRBV12-3 or TRBV12-4 with TRBJ1-3; TRBD1 matches 12 bases. This CDR3 is 16 amino acids long. V lost 4 bases, J lost 6 bases, and 7 bases stayed unmatched. The DNA of the CDR3 is TGTGCCAGCAGTTCCCCGGGACAGGGGGCCGAAAACACCATATATTTT. Its protein product is CASSSPGQGAENTIYF.

The chain combines TRBV10-3 with TRBJ1-1; no firm D call. This CDR3 contains 13 residues. V gave up 8 bases and J gave up 8 bases, with 18 bases separating them. CDR1 is ENHRY and CDR2 is SYGVKD in the germline V gene. The DNA for the CDR3 is TGTGCCATCCTGTGGGGAGAGTCCTCCGAAGCTTTCTTT. Its translation is CAILWGESSEAFF.

A remark on this clonotype: The CDR3 end shows no conserved phenylalanine or tryptophan, and so a read error is likely. This rearrangement joins TRBV29-1 to TRBJ2-5; D possibly corresponds to TRBD1 (7 bases). Germline V gene data show CDR1 as SQVTM and CDR2 as ANQGSEA. The CDR3 consists of 12 residues. Trimming shortened V by 8 bases and J by 7 bases, and 17 bases separated the two germline ends. The CDR3 sequence is CSLLRQGGTQYY. As DNA, the CDR3 is TGCAGCCTGCTGAGGCAGGGGGGGACCCAGTACTAC.

There are many counts of this clonotype. The chain couples TRBV5-1 to TRBJ2-7, with TRBD2 identical over 9 bases. V was pared by 2 bases and J by 0 bases, with 3 bases of the junction left unmatched. CDR1 and CDR2 (germline): SGHRS, YFSETQ. There are 15 residues in the CDR3. In nucleotides, the CDR3 is TGCGCCAGCAGCTTAGCGGGAGGTTCCTCCTACGAGCAGTACTTC. It yields the protein CASSLAGGSSYEQYF. Using reference TRBV5-1 and TRBJ2-7 for the parts outside the CDR3, the full variable domain is KAGVTQTPRYLIKTRGQQVTLSCSPISGHRSVSWYQQTPGQGLQFLFEYFSETQRNKGNFPGRFSGRQFSNSRSEMNVSTLELGDSALYLCASSLAGGSSYEQYFGPGTRLTVT.

This clonotype occurred many times. The V call is TRBV10-3, the J call TRBJ1-2; D not certain. The CDR3 spans 16 residues. Germline V gene sequence: CDR1 ENHRY, CDR2 SYGVKD. V lost 3 bases to trimming and J lost 5 bases, with 19 bases between them. The CDR3 DNA sequence: TGTGCCATCAGTGACCCGAGGACGGGTGGGGTTTATGGCTACACCTTC. Translating it yields CAISDPRTGGVYGYTF.

As concerns this clonotype: A much larger clone lies a single base off, so this may be a read error. The V gene is TRBV20-1, the J gene TRBJ2-1; TRBD1 is a possible D gene (5 bases). Trimming took 5 bases from V and 6 from J, leaving 17 bases between them. CDR1 is DFQATT and CDR2 is SNEGSKA in the germline V gene (reference sequence). The CDR3 covers 14 residues. CDR3 amino acids: CSAPLLAGSNEQFF. The CDR3 region has the DNA TGCAGTGCTCCCCTTCTGGCAGGGTCCAATGAGCAGTTCTTC.

This chain joins TRBV7-8 and TRBJ2-1; D could derive from TRBD1 or TRBD2 (5 bases each). V was clipped by 4 bases and J by 3 bases, with 13 bases between them. In germline, CDR1 is SGHVS, CDR2 FQNEAQ. The CDR3 runs 15 residues. CDR3 sequence (DNA): TGTGCCAGCAGCTCGGGACGTAGCTACTACAATGAGCAGTTCTTC. It yields the protein CASSSGRSYYNEQFF.

This clonotype was detected only a few times. The chain has TRBV7-3 and TRBJ2-3; 7 bases fit TRBD2. Germline V gene lookup returns CDR1 SGHTA and CDR2 FQGTGA. V shed 6 bases and J 5 bases; nucleotides not matched to a gene: 11. The CDR3 runs to 15 residues. The CDR3 reads CASSQNGLVGDTQYF. The CDR3 DNA is TGTGCCAGCAGTCAAAACGGACTAGTGGGAGATACGCAGTATTTT.

This clonotype was detected ten times or more. The chain couples TRBV5-1 to TRBJ2-5; TRBD1 agrees at 7 bases. Per the germline V gene, CDR1 is SGHRS and CDR2 is YFSETQ. This CDR3 region has 15 residues. The ends lost 5 bases at V and 2 bases at J; junction bases unmatched: 9. The CDR3 spells CASRRRPGQQETQYF. Here the CDR3 DNA reads TGCGCCAGCAGAAGGAGACCGGGACAGCAAGAGACCCAGTACTTC.

This clonotype was seen ten or more times. V is TRBV7-2 and J is TRBJ2-5; TRBD2 agrees at 9 bases. The germline V gene encodes CDR1 SGHTA and CDR2 FQGNSA. The length of the CDR3 is 15 residues. The V segment lost 5 bases and the J segment 5 bases; nucleotides outside the gene matches: 9. DNA for the CDR3: TGTGCCAGCAGCATTAGCGGGAGACGTGCGGAGACCCAGTACTTC. Translating it yields CASSISGRRAETQYF.

This clonotype was seen a handful of times. The rearrangement uses TRBV7-6 and TRBJ2-7, with D perhaps matching TRBD2 (5 bases). The CDR3 covers 14 residues. Looked up from germline, CDR1 is SGHVS and CDR2 is FNYEAQ. The V end lost 3 bases, the J end lost 4 bases, and 13 bases lay between the germline ends. The CDR3 sequence: CASSFRTGEYEQYF. Here the CDR3 DNA reads TGTGCCAGCAGCTTTAGGACCGGGGAATACGAGCAGTACTTC.